The entry below describes one TCR beta chain. The assay was immunoSEQ multiplex PCR, and TCRdb's table has in-frame clones only and misses some. The table shows around 77,000 clones, with roughly 82% occurring only once. The data were taken from a study of blood T cell repertoires in COVID-19. The germline V and J ends were trimmed by 4 bases and 1 base, with 11 bases remaining between them. From germline, CDR1 is SGHRS and CDR2 YFSETQ. This CDR3 has 14 amino acids. This TCR derives from a human donor in a cohort sampled during active COVID-19. Sample: peripheral blood. J is TRBJ2-5 and V is TRBV5-1, with a possible D match to TRBD1 (6 bases). The CDR3 region is CASSPGQPQETQYF. Here the CDR3 DNA reads TGCGCCAGCAGCCCAGGACAGCCCCAAGAGACCCAGTACTTC.